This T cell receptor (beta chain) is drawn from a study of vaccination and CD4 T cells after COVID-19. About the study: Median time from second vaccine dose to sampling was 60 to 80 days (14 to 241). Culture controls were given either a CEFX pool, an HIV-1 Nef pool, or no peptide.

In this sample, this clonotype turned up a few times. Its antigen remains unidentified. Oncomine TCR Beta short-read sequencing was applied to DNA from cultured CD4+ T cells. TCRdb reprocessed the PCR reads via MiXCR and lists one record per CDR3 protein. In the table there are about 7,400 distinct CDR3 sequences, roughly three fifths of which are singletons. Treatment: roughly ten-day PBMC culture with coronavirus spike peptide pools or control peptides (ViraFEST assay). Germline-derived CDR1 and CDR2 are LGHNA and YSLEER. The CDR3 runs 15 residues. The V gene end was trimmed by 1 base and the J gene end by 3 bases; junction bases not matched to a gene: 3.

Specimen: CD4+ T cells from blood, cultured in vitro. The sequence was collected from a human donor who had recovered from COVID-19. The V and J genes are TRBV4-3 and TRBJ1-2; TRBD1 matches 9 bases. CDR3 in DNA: TGCGCCAGCAGCCAAGGGCGACAGGGGGACTATGGCTACACCTTC. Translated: CASSQGRQGDYGYTF.